This is a list of T cell receptor beta chains from one sample in a study of blood T cell repertoires in COVID-19. Repertoires were generated with immunoSEQ multiplex PCR, while TCRdb's copy carries only in-frame clones and drops some. Of about 79,000 clones in the sample, more than 85% are singletons; the top ten hold about 14%. The sample comprised peripheral blood. Receptors originate from a man aged 65-85 years with active or convalescent COVID-19. Both conserved end residues are part of each CDR3. D genes are given only for firm matches. Size values are once, few and many counts, or a class for expanded clones, and some rows have none.

TRBJ1-5	-	-	TRBV6-5	TGTGCCAGCTCAGAACAGGGAAGGGATCAGCCCCAGCATTTT	CASSEQGRDQPQHF
TRBJ1-6	-	TRBD1	TRBV27	TGTGCCAGCAGTCTAACACAGGGGGCTAATTCACCCCTCCACTTT	CASSLTQGANSPLHF
TRBJ2-7	-	TRBD2	TRBV7-6	TGTGCCAGCAGCTTAGGCGGGAGTATTGCCTACGAGCAGTACTTC	CASSLGGSIAYEQYF
TRBJ1-5	-	TRBD1	TRBV28	TGTGCCAGCAGTGCAGGGGGCGCCAGACAGCCCCAGCATTTT	CASSAGGARQPQHF
TRBJ1-5	-	-	TRBV28	TGTGCCAGCAACCGGGAGGGCAGGCGCGGGCAGCCCCAGCATTTT	CASNREGRRGQPQHF
TRBJ2-3	-	TRBD2	TRBV7-9	TGTGCCAGCAGCTTAGGGACTAGCATCACAGATACGCAGTATTTT	CASSLGTSITDTQYF
TRBJ1-1	-	-	TRBV6-5	TGTGCCAGCAGTTACTCGCGGGGAAACTTAGCTTTCTTT	CASSYSRGNLAFF
TRBJ2-1	-	TRBD2	TRBV28	TGTGCCAGCAACCCTAGCGGGAGGTCCTACAATGAGCAGTTCTTC	CASNPSGRSYNEQFF
TRBJ2-2	-	TRBD2	TRBV6-2/TRBV6-3	TGTGCCAGCAGTTACTCTCCCGGCGGGAGGGCCTTCGGGGAGCTGTTTTTT	CASSYSPGGRAFGELFF
TRBJ2-7	once	TRBD2	TRBV6-2/TRBV6-3	TGTGCCAGCAGTTACTCTAGCGGGAGTTTCTACGAGCAGTACTTC	CASSYSSGSFYEQYF
TRBJ2-1	-	TRBD2	TRBV7-2	TGTGCCAGCAGCTTACAGGGACTAGCGGACTACAATGAGCAGTTCTTC	CASSLQGLADYNEQFF
TRBJ2-7	-	TRBD1	TRBV29-1	TGCAGCGTTGTGACAGGGAATCTCTACGAGCAGTACTTC	CSVVTGNLYEQYF
TRBJ1-1	-	TRBD1	TRBV24-1	TGTGCCACCAGAGGGACAGGGGCCCAGAGCACTGAAGCTTTCTTT	CATRGTGAQSTEAFF
TRBJ1-2	-	-	TRBV10-2	TGCGCCAGCAGTTCAGGGCCTAACTATGGCTACACCTTC	CASSSGPNYGYTF
TRBJ2-2	few	-	TRBV7-7	TGTGCTAGCAGCTTAGGGCCCCGTGGGGAGCTGTTTTTT	CASSLGPRGELFF
TRBJ2-7	-	TRBD2	TRBV18	TGTGCCAGCTCACCCCTAGGCGGGAGGGCCTACGAGCAGTACTTC	CASSPLGGRAYEQYF
TRBJ1-1	-	TRBD1	TRBV20-1	TGCAGTGCTAGTCCCGGGACAGCGAACACTGAAGCTTTCTTT	CSASPGTANTEAFF
TRBJ1-2	-	-	TRBV28	TGTGCCAGCAGGATGGAGGACTATGGCTACACCTTC	CASRMEDYGYTF
TRBJ2-7	-	TRBD2	TRBV14	TGTGCCAGCAGCCAAGGACTAGCGATCGAGCAGTACTTC	CASSQGLAIEQYF
TRBJ2-1	-	-	TRBV5-1	TGCGCCAGCAGCCTACTAGCACCTAGCTCCTACAATGAGCAGTTCTTC	CASSLLAPSSYNEQFF
TRBJ2-4	few	TRBD2	TRBV11-2	TGTGCCAGCAGCTTAAACAGCGGGAGGGGAGAAAACATTCAGTACTTC	CASSLNSGRGENIQYF
TRBJ1-1	once	-	TRBV4-1	TGCGCCAGCAGCCTCACAGGGAGCGAGAACACTGAAGCTTTCTTT	CASSLTGSENTEAFF
TRBJ1-4	-	TRBD1	TRBV5-1	TGCGCCAGCAGCCTACAGGGGAGAACTAATGAAAAACTGTTTTTT	CASSLQGRTNEKLFF
TRBJ2-7	-	-	TRBV10-3	TGTGCCATCAGTGCGCAACAGAGCCCCGGAGGGGAGCAGTACTTC	CAISAQQSPGGEQYF
TRBJ2-5	-	TRBD1	TRBV5-5	TGTGCCAGCAGCGGTGGGGCAGGGGGAGAGACCCAGTACTTC	CASSGGAGGETQYF
TRBJ2-5	few	-	TRBV21-1	TGTGCCAGCAGCAAAGATGCGGATAGGGCTAGCGGAAACCAAGAGACCCAGTACTTC	CASSKDADRASGNQETQYF
TRBJ2-7	-	-	TRBV23-1	TGCGCCAGCAGTCCCAGCTACCACAGGTACATCCGTGGAGCCTACGAGCAGTACTTC	CASSPSYHRYIRGAYEQYF
TRBJ1-3	-	-	TRBV30	TGTGCCTGGAGTGGTCTCTCTGGAAACACCATATATTTT	CAWSGLSGNTIYF
TRBJ1-2	-	-	TRBV14	TGTGCCAGCAGCCAAGATGGAGGGAACGGCTACACCTTC	CASSQDGGNGYTF
TRBJ2-7	-	TRBD2	TRBV4-1	TGCGCCAGCAGCCAAGAAATATCTACACTAGCGGGATCCCCCTACGAGCAGTACTTC	CASSQEISTLAGSPYEQYF
TRBJ2-1	-	-	TRBV6-6	TGTGCCAGCAGTTACCAGGACAGTCGCAAGGAGCAGTTCTTC	CASSYQDSRKEQFF
TRBJ2-7	-	TRBD2	TRBV18	TGTGCCAGCTCACCACCTCGCGGGGGTACGGGAGAGCAGTACTTC	CASSPPRGGTGEQYF
TRBJ2-7	-	TRBD2	TRBV9	TGTGCCAGCAGCGTTGGATTGGGGACTAGCGCCTACGAGCAGTACTTC	CASSVGLGTSAYEQYF
TRBJ1-1	-	-	TRBV19	TGTGCCAGTAGTCAGGGATCGGTTGAAGCTTTCTTT	CASSQGSVEAFF
TRBJ1-1	-	TRBD1	TRBV3-1/TRBV3-2	TGTGCCAGCAGCCAAGGACAGGGTCGCCCAACCTTGAACACTGAAGCTTTCTTT	CASSQGQGRPTLNTEAFF
TRBJ2-7	-	TRBD1	TRBV9	TGTGCCAGCAGTGCCGGGACAGTAACCTACGAGCAGTACTTC	CASSAGTVTYEQYF
TRBJ2-7	-	-	TRBV6-5	TGTGCCAGCAGACAGAAGACCGGTGGCGAGCAGTACTTC	CASRQKTGGEQYF
TRBJ1-5	-	TRBD1	TRBV4-1	TGCGCCAGCAGCCAAGAGGGACAGGGACATCAGCCCCAGCATTTT	CASSQEGQGHQPQHF
TRBJ2-1	-	TRBD2	TRBV7-9	TGTGCCAGCAGCCCTGTCGGGAGGGATGAGCAGTTCTTC	CASSPVGRDEQFF
TRBJ1-1	-	TRBD1	TRBV7-2	TGTGCCAGCAGCTTAGCGACAGGGATAATGAACACTGAAGCTTTCTTT	CASSLATGIMNTEAFF
TRBJ2-1	-	-	TRBV28	TGTGCCAGCAGAAGCGGTGGGACCTACAATGAGCAGTTCTTC	CASRSGGTYNEQFF
TRBJ2-3	-	-	TRBV7-6	TGTGCCAGCAGCTTATCTCGGACAGGCACAGATACGCAGTATTTT	CASSLSRTGTDTQYF
TRBJ1-1	few	-	TRBV12-5	TGTGCTAGTGGTTTGGCCTCCACTGAAGCTTTCTTT	CASGLASTEAFF
TRBJ1-4	-	TRBD1	TRBV15	TGTGCCACCAGCAGAGTGGGGACAGACTTTGAAAAACTGTTTTTT	CATSRVGTDFEKLFF
TRBJ2-3	-	-	TRBV24-1	TGTGCCACCAGTGATAGGGGCGCGGGCACAGATACGCAGTATTTT	CATSDRGAGTDTQYF
TRBJ2-7	once	TRBD2	TRBV19	TGTGCCAGTTCTGCCGCCCTAGCGGGAGGGCCGGGGTCCTACGAGCAGTACTTC	CASSAALAGGPGSYEQYF
TRBJ2-1	-	TRBD2	TRBV19	TGTGCCAGCGCGTTAGCGGGAGGGCCCTTCAATGAGCAGTTCTTC	CASALAGGPFNEQFF
TRBJ2-7	-	TRBD1	TRBV9	TGTGCCAGCAGCGAGAGACAGGGTCGGTACGAGCAGTACTTC	CASSERQGRYEQYF
TRBJ2-7	-	TRBD1	TRBV18	TGTGCCAGCTCACCAGGACAGGGGGTGGTCTACGAGCAGTACTTC	CASSPGQGVVYEQYF
TRBJ1-4	few	-	TRBV7-6	TGTGCCAGCAGCTTAGCGAACAGTTGGGATGAAAAACTGTTTTTT	CASSLANSWDEKLFF
TRBJ1-1	-	-	TRBV19	TGTGCCAGTAGACAATTTTACAGGAACACTGAAGCTTTCTTT	CASRQFYRNTEAFF
TRBJ1-1	-	-	TRBV7-9	TGTGCCAGCAGCCCAAGAGGGAAAGGGTCGGGTGCTACTGAAGCTTTCTTT	CASSPRGKGSGATEAFF
TRBJ2-1	-	TRBD1	TRBV6-5	TGTGCCAGCAGAATCCGGGACAGGTCTAGCAATGAGCAGTTCTTC	CASRIRDRSSNEQFF
TRBJ2-7	-	TRBD1	TRBV18	TGTGCCAGCTCACCACCCCGGGACAGGGCGAGAGAGCAGTACTTC	CASSPPRDRAREQYF